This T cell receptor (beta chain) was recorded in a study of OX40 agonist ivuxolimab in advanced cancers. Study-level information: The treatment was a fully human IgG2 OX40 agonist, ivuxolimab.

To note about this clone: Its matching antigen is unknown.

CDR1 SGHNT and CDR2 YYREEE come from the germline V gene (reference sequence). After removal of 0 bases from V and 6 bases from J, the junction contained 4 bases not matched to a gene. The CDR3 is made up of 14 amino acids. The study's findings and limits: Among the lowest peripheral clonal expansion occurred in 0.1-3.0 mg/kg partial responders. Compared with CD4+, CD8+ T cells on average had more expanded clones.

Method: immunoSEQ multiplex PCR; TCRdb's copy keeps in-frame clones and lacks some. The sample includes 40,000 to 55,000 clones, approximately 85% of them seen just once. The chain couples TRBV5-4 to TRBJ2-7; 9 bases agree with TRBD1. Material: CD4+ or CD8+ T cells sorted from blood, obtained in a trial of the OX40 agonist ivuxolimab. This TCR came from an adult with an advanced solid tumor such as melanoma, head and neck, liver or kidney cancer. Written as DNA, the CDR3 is TGTGCCAGCAGCTTGGGCGAGACAGGGGGCGAGCAGTACTTC. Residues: CASSLGETGGEQYF.